This T cell receptor (beta chain) was sequenced in a study of Ad26.COV2.S vaccination and SARS-CoV-2 variants. Study conclusions and caveats: Vaccinated individuals (as opposed to placebo recipients) had higher spike-specific TCR breadth. Recipients of either vaccine or placebo displayed similar breadth of non-spike TCRs. Total T cell responses may have been underestimated by the TCR breadth and depth analyses.

To note about this clone: No antigen is known for it.

The CDR3 contains 12 residues. The germline V gene encodes CDR1 MGHDK and CDR2 SYGVNS. The V gene lost 8 bases and the J gene lost 4 bases, with 11 bases spanning the gap. Clones were read by immunoSEQ multiplex PCR, and TCRdb kept only the in-frame ones, dropping some. The sample has about 350,000 clones; 92% are singletons. The sequencing here drew on peripheral blood, taken after recovery from COVID-19. This TCR derives from a human donor who had recovered from COVID-19. The chain has TRBV25-1 and TRBJ1-2; no clear D gene. The CDR3 coding sequence is TGTGCCAGCTCCGTCGGGCTCTATGGCTACACCTTC. Its translation: CASSVGLYGYTF.